A single T cell receptor (beta chain) is shown here with its context. The sample originates from a study of blood T cell repertoires in COVID-19. Overall study context: Some COVID-19 samples were acute and others convalescent; all came from the United States, Italy and Spain. From T cells, B-cell-depleted T cells, or PBMCs came the material, which was cDNA or gDNA.

Original handling: For nucleated cells, counts were estimated from reference gene primer amplification. The method was immunoSEQ multiplex PCR; TCRdb's version includes in-frame clones alone and lacks a portion of them. D and trimming come from the DNA, and the V and J calls and clone size come from that table. In the table there are about 23,000 clones, 90% to 95% of which are singletons. From germline, CDR1 is LGHDT and CDR2 YNNKEL (reference sequence). The CDR3 has 14 amino acids. V shed 7 bases, J shed 5 bases, and the junction held 2 bases outside the gene matches. This chain connects TRBV3-1 (or the pseudogene TRBV3-2) to TRBJ2-1, with TRBD2 identical over 13 bases. The source is a woman in her 50s with active COVID-19. The specimen was peripheral blood. The DNA for the CDR3 is TGTGCCAGCACTACTAGCGGGGGGGACAATGAGCAGTTCTTC. It is translated as CASTTSGGDNEQFF.